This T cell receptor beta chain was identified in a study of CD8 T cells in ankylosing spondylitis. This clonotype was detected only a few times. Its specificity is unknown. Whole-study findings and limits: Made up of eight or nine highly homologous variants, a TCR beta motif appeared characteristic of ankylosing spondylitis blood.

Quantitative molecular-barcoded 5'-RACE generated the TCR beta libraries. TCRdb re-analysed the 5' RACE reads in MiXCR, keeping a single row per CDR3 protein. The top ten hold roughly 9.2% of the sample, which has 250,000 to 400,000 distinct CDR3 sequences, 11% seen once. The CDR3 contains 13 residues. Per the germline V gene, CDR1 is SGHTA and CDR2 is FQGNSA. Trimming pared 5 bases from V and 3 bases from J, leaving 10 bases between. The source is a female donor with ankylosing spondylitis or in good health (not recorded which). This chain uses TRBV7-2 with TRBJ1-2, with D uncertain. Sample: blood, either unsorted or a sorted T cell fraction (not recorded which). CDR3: CASSKDTDYGYTF. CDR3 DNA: TGTGCCAGCAGCAAAGACACTGACTATGGCTACACCTTC.